These T cell receptor beta chains were read from a single sample in a study of radiotherapy plus CTLA-4 blockade in lung cancer. This table comes from immunoSEQ multiplex PCR, and its TCRdb copy is limited to in-frame clones, with some not included. The repertoire holds some 46,000 clones, with 70% to 80% as singletons. The sample consisted of peripheral blood, taken from a patient treated with radiotherapy plus ipilimumab. The receptor set was obtained from a human donor with non-small cell lung cancer whose response to radiotherapy plus ipilimumab could not be evaluated. Each CDR3 is given with its conserved first and last residue. The D gene is left open where the match is weak. Size tells how often a clone was seen (once, few, many) or the class of an expanded clone, and some rows leave it out.

size: -
D: -
J: TRBJ2-4
V: TRBV18
CDR3: CASSRLTDTADIQYF
DNA: TGTGCCAGCTCACGTCTCACTGATACGGCGGACATTCAGTACTTC

size: -
D: TRBD1
J: TRBJ1-5
V: TRBV30
CDR3: CAWRGTGALNQPQHF
DNA: TGTGCCTGGAGGGGAACAGGGGCCCTCAATCAGCCCCAGCATTTT

size: -
D: TRBD1
J: TRBJ1-1
V: TRBV5-4
CDR3: CASSWGQKNTEAFF
DNA: TGTGCCAGCAGCTGGGGACAGAAGAACACTGAAGCTTTCTTT

size: -
D: -
J: TRBJ2-5
V: TRBV30
CDR3: CAWSHRAPETQYF
DNA: TGTGCCTGGAGCCACAGGGCCCCTGAGACCCAGTACTTC

size: -
D: TRBD2
J: TRBJ2-2
V: TRBV2
CDR3: CASSQGLAGVGGELFF
DNA: TGTGCCAGCAGCCAGGGACTAGCGGGAGTCGGTGGGGAGCTGTTTTTT

size: -
D: TRBD2
J: TRBJ2-5
V: TRBV5-5
CDR3: CASSSNLAGGVETQYF
DNA: TGTGCCAGCAGCTCCAACTTAGCGGGAGGGGTAGAGACCCAGTACTTC

size: -
D: TRBD1
J: TRBJ1-1
V: TRBV6-1
CDR3: CASREGARMNTEAFF
DNA: TGTGCCAGCAGGGAGGGGGCGCGAATGAACACTGAAGCTTTCTTT

size: -
D: -
J: TRBJ1-2
V: TRBV7-8
CDR3: CASSPPREGYGYTF
DNA: TGTGCCAGCAGCCCCCCTCGAGAGGGCTATGGCTACACCTTC

size: -
D: TRBD2
J: TRBJ2-1
V: TRBV7-3
CDR3: CASSPSGGPYNEQFF
DNA: TGTGCCAGCAGCCCCAGCGGGGGACCCTACAATGAGCAGTTCTTC

size: few
D: TRBD1
J: TRBJ1-6
V: TRBV19
CDR3: CASSTGKTGYNSPLHF
DNA: TGTGCCAGTAGTACGGGAAAGACAGGGTATAATTCACCCCTCCACTTT

size: -
D: TRBD2
J: TRBJ2-7
V: TRBV9
CDR3: CASSVVAGGIYDEQYF
DNA: TGTGCCAGCAGCGTAGTGGCGGGGGGGATCTACGACGAGCAGTACTTC

size: -
D: -
J: TRBJ2-1
V: TRBV6-4
CDR3: CASSDGAGREQFF
DNA: TGTGCCAGCAGTGACGGGGCAGGGCGTGAGCAGTTCTTC

size: -
D: TRBD1
J: TRBJ1-5
V: TRBV6-5
CDR3: CASSYSQGDQPQHF
DNA: TGTGCCAGCAGTTACTCCCAGGGGGATCAACCCCAGCATTTT

size: -
D: TRBD2
J: TRBJ2-1
V: TRBV7-9
CDR3: CASRIAGYNEQFF
DNA: TGTGCCAGCAGGATAGCGGGGTACAATGAGCAGTTCTTC

size: -
D: -
J: TRBJ1-1
V: TRBV28
CDR3: CASNGGQYTEAFF
DNA: TGTGCCAGCAACGGGGGGCAGTACACTGAAGCTTTCTTT

size: -
D: -
J: TRBJ2-5
V: TRBV6-1
CDR3: CASGTGVAIQETQYF
DNA: TGTGCCAGCGGGACGGGAGTAGCTATCCAAGAGACCCAGTACTTC

size: -
D: -
J: TRBJ2-3
V: TRBV7-7
CDR3: CASSLAGRDTQYF
DNA: TGTGCTAGCAGCTTAGCAGGGAGGGATACGCAGTATTTT

size: -
D: TRBD1
J: TRBJ2-5
V: TRBV4-3
CDR3: CASSQDGQGAREQYF
DNA: TGCGCCAGCAGCCAAGATGGACAGGGGGCGCGGGAGCAGTACTTC

size: -
D: -
J: TRBJ1-1
V: TRBV5-1
CDR3: CASSLMGASMGNTEAFF
DNA: TGCGCCAGCAGCTTGATGGGCGCCTCCATGGGGAACACTGAAGCTTTCTTT

size: once
D: TRBD2
J: TRBJ2-7
V: TRBV6-1
CDR3: CASRLPSGSYEQYF
DNA: TGTGCCAGCAGACTACCAAGCGGGAGCTACGAGCAGTACTTC

size: -
D: -
J: TRBJ1-1
V: TRBV28
CDR3: CASSLIITEAFF
DNA: TGTGCCAGCAGTTTAATCATCACTGAAGCTTTCTTT

size: few
D: -
J: TRBJ1-4
V: TRBV7-7
CDR3: CASSLREEEKLFF
DNA: TGTGCTAGCAGCTTAAGGGAGGAAGAAAAACTGTTTTTT

size: -
D: TRBD2
J: TRBJ2-1
V: TRBV28
CDR3: CASSPPGLAGDNEQFF
DNA: TGTGCCAGCAGTCCGCCGGGACTAGCGGGAGACAATGAGCAGTTCTTC

size: -
D: TRBD1
J: TRBJ2-7
V: TRBV5-1
CDR3: CASSLAGTGWYEQYF
DNA: TGCGCCAGCAGCTTGGCCGGGACAGGGTGGTACGAGCAGTACTTC

size: -
D: TRBD1
J: TRBJ1-5
V: TRBV7-9
CDR3: CASSYGTGTNQPQHF
DNA: TGTGCCAGCAGCTATGGGACAGGGACGAATCAGCCCCAGCATTTT

size: -
D: TRBD2
J: TRBJ2-2
V: TRBV5-1
CDR3: CASSRTSGGTGELFF
DNA: TGCGCCAGCAGCAGGACTAGCGGGGGTACCGGGGAGCTGTTTTTT

size: -
D: -
J: TRBJ2-5
V: TRBV19
CDR3: CASSILRWETQYF
DNA: TGTGCCAGTAGTATCCTTAGATGGGAGACCCAGTACTTC

size: once
D: -
J: TRBJ1-1
V: TRBV5-6
CDR3: CASSLGGRAEFDAFF
DNA: TGTGCCAGCAGCTTGGGGGGGAGGGCAGAATTTGACGCTTTCTTT

size: -
D: -
J: TRBJ2-7
V: TRBV10-1
CDR3: CAGHYEQYF
DNA: TGCGCCGGCCACTACGAGCAGTACTTC

size: -
D: -
J: TRBJ2-7
V: TRBV13
CDR3: CASSLRELGEQYF
DNA: TGTGCCAGCAGCTTACGGGAGTTGGGCGAGCAGTACTTC

size: -
D: -
J: TRBJ2-7
V: TRBV7-8
CDR3: CASSLGVINEQYF
DNA: TGTGCCAGCAGCTTAGGAGTAATCAACGAGCAGTACTTC

size: -
D: TRBD1
J: TRBJ2-7
V: TRBV29-1
CDR3: CSVQLSGQAFYEQYF
DNA: TGCAGCGTTCAACTCTCTGGACAGGCCTTCTACGAGCAGTACTTC

size: -
D: TRBD2
J: TRBJ2-3
V: TRBV7-7
CDR3: CASSSGTSGDTQYF
DNA: TGTGCCAGCAGCTCAGGGACTAGCGGGGATACGCAGTATTTT

size: -
D: -
J: TRBJ2-5
V: TRBV29-1
CDR3: CSVVTGLVYERQYF
DNA: TGCAGCGTGGTAACGGGACTCGTCTATGAACGGCAGTACTTC

size: -
D: -
J: TRBJ2-4
V: TRBV7-2
CDR3: CASSSVGGSSTRYF
DNA: TGTGCCAGCAGCTCCGTGGGGGGTTCCTCGACTAGATACTTC

size: -
D: -
J: TRBJ2-1
V: TRBV10-3
CDR3: CAISEGELGSYNEQFF
DNA: TGTGCCATCAGTGAGGGGGAGCTAGGCTCCTACAATGAGCAGTTCTTC

size: -
D: TRBD2
J: TRBJ2-2
V: TRBV7-8
CDR3: CASSQLGGRASGELFF
DNA: TGTGCCAGCAGCCAGCTCGGCGGGAGGGCCTCCGGGGAGCTGTTTTTT

size: -
D: -
J: TRBJ2-7
V: TRBV5-1
CDR3: CASSLGQTSSYEQYF
DNA: TGCGCCAGCAGCTTGGGACAGACTAGCTCCTACGAGCAGTACTTC

size: -
D: TRBD2
J: TRBJ2-3
V: TRBV7-6
CDR3: CASSFGGSRDTQYF
DNA: TGTGCCAGCAGCTTTGGCGGGAGCCGCGATACGCAGTATTTT

size: -
D: -
J: TRBJ2-7
V: TRBV2
CDR3: CASSEGAGNEQYF
DNA: TGTGCCAGCAGTGAGGGGGCAGGCAACGAGCAGTACTTC